Below, one T cell receptor (beta chain) is given with its context. This sample is drawn from a study of blood T cell repertoires in COVID-19. Turning to the study itself: The United States, Italy and Spain provided the acute and convalescent COVID-19 samples. T cells, B-cell-depleted T cells, or PBMCs supplied cDNA or gDNA.

Authors' analysis steps: The authors estimated nucleated cell counts from reference gene primer amplification. Clones were sequenced by immunoSEQ multiplex PCR, and TCRdb holds only the in-frame ones, with some missing. D and trimming come from the DNA, and the V and J calls and clone size come from that table. The sample has approximately 210,000 clones; approximately 83% are singletons. J gave up 7 bases and V 9 bases, and 6 bases lay outside the gene matches. CDR3 length: 13 residues. Germline loops: CDR1 ENHRY, CDR2 SYGVKD. Symptom resolution, clearance, or two negative PCRs marked donors in Cohort 3 as recovered.

Sequencing used PBMCs or T cells enriched from blood (not recorded which). This clonotype originated in a woman in her fifties or sixties who had recovered from COVID-19. The J gene is TRBJ2-2, the V gene TRBV10-3; TRBD1 aligns across 9 bases. CDR3 sequence: CAIQTGGSGELFF. CDR3 sequence (DNA): TGTGCCATTCAGACAGGGGGAAGCGGGGAGCTGTTTTTT.